This is a list of T cell receptor beta chains from one sample in a study of identical twins. TCRdb reprocessed the 5' RACE reads with MiXCR, giving one entry per CDR3 protein. The sample yields about 520,000 distinct CDR3 sequences, roughly a fifth seen once. These data also featured in a second study, about T cells expressing NK-cell markers.

Sequencing was performed on CD4+ T cells sorted from blood. The receptor set was obtained from a woman younger than 30 in good health. Each CDR3 is given with its conserved first and last residue. A D gene is named only where the DNA matches it firmly. Some rows mark clone size as missing; the rest say once, few, many or name a class of expanded clone.

clone_size j_call d_call v_call cdr3_nt cdr3_aa
many TRBJ1-1 - TRBV7-2 TGTGCCAGCAGCCACAATCCGGGGGATGAAGCTTTCTTT CASSHNPGDEAFF
many TRBJ2-3 - TRBV20-1 TGCAGTGCCGCTTTAGCGGGCACAGATACGCAGTATTTT CSAALAGTDTQYF
once TRBJ2-1 - TRBV30 TGTGCCTGGAGTGTAACGGGAGAGCGTGAGCAGTTCTTC CAWSVTGEREQFF
few TRBJ2-5 TRBD2 TRBV18 TGTGCCAGCTCACCACCGGGACTACTAGAGACCCAGTACTTC CASSPPGLLETQYF
few TRBJ2-2 - TRBV6-2/TRBV6-3 TGTGCCAGCAGTTATTCGTTAGCGGCGGGCCGGGCCGGGGAGCTGTTTTTT CASSYSLAAGRAGELFF
few TRBJ2-3 - TRBV7-2 TGTGCCAGCAGCTTAGTGTTTGGGGGTTCGACAGATACGCAGTATTTT CASSLVFGGSTDTQYF
- TRBJ1-2 - TRBV7-9 TGTGCCAGCAGCTCTACAGGGTTCTACACCTTC CASSSTGFYTF
- TRBJ2-7 - TRBV12-3/TRBV12-4 TGTGCCAGCAGCCCCTCTCAGGGGATTGCCTACGAGCAGTACTTC CASSPSQGIAYEQYF
few TRBJ2-1 - TRBV29-1 TGCAGCTTCGACGCGTCGGCGTACAATGAGCAGTTCTTC CSFDASAYNEQFF
few TRBJ1-1 - TRBV7-3 TGTGCCAGCAGCTTAGAACCTGGCAGGGCTGCTTTCTTT CASSLEPGRAAFF
- TRBJ2-1 - TRBV15 TGTGCCACCAGATTCGACAGCTACAATGAGCAGTTCTTC CATRFDSYNEQFF
few TRBJ1-2 - TRBV21-1 TGTGCCAGCAGCAAAGGAGACGGGAACTATGGCTACACCTTC CASSKGDGNYGYTF
- TRBJ1-5 - TRBV10-3 TGTGCCATCAGTGTGACAGCAGATAGCAATCAGCCCCAGCATTTT CAISVTADSNQPQHF
few TRBJ2-1 - TRBV5-1 TGCGCCAGCAGCCGAGGGGATAGTGGCTCCTACAATGAGCAGTTCTTC CASSRGDSGSYNEQFF
few TRBJ2-3 - TRBV12-3/TRBV12-4 TGTGCCAGCACGGAGGTGGGCGGTAGCACAGATACGCAGTATTTT CASTEVGGSTDTQYF
- TRBJ2-2 - TRBV15 TGTGCCACCAGCGCACCCGGGTCCCGCACCGGGGAGCTGTTTTTT CATSAPGSRTGELFF
- TRBJ2-7 - TRBV20-1 TGCAGTGCTAGAGGTGGGGACGGGTTCTCCTACGAGCAGTACTTC CSARGGDGFSYEQYF
many TRBJ2-1 - TRBV20-1 TGCAGTGCTAGTCCTGTTCGTAGCGGGCAGTTCTTC CSASPVRSGQFF